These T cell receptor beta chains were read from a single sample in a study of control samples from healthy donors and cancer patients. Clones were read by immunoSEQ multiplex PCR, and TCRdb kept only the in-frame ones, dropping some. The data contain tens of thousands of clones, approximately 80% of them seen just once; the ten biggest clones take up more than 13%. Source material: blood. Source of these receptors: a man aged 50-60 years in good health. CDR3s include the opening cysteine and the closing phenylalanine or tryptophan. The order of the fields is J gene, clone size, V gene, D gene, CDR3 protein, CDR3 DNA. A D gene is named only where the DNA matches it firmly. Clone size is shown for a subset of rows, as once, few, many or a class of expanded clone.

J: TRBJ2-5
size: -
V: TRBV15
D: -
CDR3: CATSRDSRGKETQYF
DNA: TGTGCCACCAGCAGAGATTCCAGGGGTAAAGAGACCCAGTACTTC

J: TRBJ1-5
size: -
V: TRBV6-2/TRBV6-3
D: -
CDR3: CASSRGAGNQPQHF
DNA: TGTGCCAGCAGCCGGGGGGCTGGCAATCAGCCCCAGCATTTT

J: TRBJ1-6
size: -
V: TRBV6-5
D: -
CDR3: CASRDGFAGLVPLHF
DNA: TGTGCCAGCAGGGATGGCTTCGCAGGTCTAGTTCCCCTCCACTTT

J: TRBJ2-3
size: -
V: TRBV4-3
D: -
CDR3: CASSQWTGGRTDTQYF
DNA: TGCGCCAGCAGCCAATGGACGGGGGGCCGGACAGATACGCAGTATTTT

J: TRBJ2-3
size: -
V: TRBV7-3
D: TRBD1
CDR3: CASSSGGPDTQYF
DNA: TGTGCCAGCAGCTCAGGGGGTCCAGATACGCAGTATTTT

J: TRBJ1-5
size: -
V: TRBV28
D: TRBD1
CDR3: CASSPGQGLNRGRPQHF
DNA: TGTGCCAGCAGTCCCGGACAGGGACTTAACAGAGGTCGGCCCCAGCATTTT

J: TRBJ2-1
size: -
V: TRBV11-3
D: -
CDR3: CASSFYGAYNEQFF
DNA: TGTGCCAGCAGCTTTTACGGGGCCTACAATGAGCAGTTCTTC

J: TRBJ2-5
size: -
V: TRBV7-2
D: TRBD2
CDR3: CASSLVKAGGQETQYF
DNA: TGTGCCAGCAGCTTAGTGAAAGCGGGGGGCCAAGAGACCCAGTACTTC

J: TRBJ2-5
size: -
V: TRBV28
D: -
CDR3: CASSSSLTHQETQYF
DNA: TGTGCCAGCAGTTCATCCTTAACACACCAAGAGACCCAGTACTTC

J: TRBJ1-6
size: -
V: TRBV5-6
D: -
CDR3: CASSVYQGYNSPLHF
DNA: TGTGCCAGCAGCGTATATCAGGGATATAATTCACCCCTCCACTTT

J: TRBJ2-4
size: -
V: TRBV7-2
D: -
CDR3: CASSFPVGIQYF
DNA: TGTGCCAGCAGCTTCCCAGTTGGCATTCAGTACTTC

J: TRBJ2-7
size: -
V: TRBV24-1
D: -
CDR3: CATSDSPRGGREYEQYF
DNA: TGTGCCACCAGTGATTCGCCCCGAGGAGGGCGTGAATACGAGCAGTACTTC

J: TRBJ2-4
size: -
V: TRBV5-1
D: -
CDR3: CASSLEDFSLAKNIQYF
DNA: TGCGCCAGCAGCTTGGAAGACTTCTCGCTAGCCAAAAACATTCAGTACTTC

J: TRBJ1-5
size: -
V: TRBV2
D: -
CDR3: CASSEAGGGRQPQHF
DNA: TGTGCCAGCAGTGAAGCAGGCGGAGGGAGACAGCCCCAGCATTTT

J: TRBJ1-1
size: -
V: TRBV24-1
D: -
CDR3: CATSDWTDEAFF
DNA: TGTGCCACCAGTGATTGGACGGATGAAGCTTTCTTT

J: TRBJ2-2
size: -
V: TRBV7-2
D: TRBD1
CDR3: CASSLVGQGITGELFF
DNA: TGTGCCAGCAGCTTAGTGGGACAGGGTATAACCGGGGAGCTGTTTTTT

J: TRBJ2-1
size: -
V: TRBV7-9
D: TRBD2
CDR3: CASSLAGTRGNEQFF
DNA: TGTGCCAGCAGCTTAGCCGGGACTAGGGGCAATGAGCAGTTCTTC

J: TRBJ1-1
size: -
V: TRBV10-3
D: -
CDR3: CAISQGTEAFF
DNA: TGTGCCATCAGTCAGGGCACTGAAGCTTTCTTT

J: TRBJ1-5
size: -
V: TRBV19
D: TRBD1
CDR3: CASTDYRGPNQPQHF
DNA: TGTGCCAGTACTGATTACAGGGGTCCTAATCAGCCCCAGCATTTT

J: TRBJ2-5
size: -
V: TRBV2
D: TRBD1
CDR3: CASRVQGSGETQYF
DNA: TGTGCCAGCAGGGTACAGGGGTCGGGGGAGACCCAGTACTTC

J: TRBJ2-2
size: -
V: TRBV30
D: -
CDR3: CAWSVRDTGELFF
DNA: TGTGCCTGGAGTGTACGTGACACCGGGGAGCTGTTTTTT

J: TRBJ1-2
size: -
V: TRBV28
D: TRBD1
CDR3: CASRRTGYGYTF
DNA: TGTGCCAGCAGGCGGACAGGGTACGGCTACACCTTC

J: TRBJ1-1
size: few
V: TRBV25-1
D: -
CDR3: CASSDRTDTEAFF
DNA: TGTGCCAGCAGTGATAGGACGGACACTGAAGCTTTCTTT

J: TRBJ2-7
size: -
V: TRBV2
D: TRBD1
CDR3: CASSLTGAEQYF
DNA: TGTGCCAGCAGTCTGACAGGGGCCGAGCAGTACTTC

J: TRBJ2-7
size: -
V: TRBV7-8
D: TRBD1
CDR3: CASRALDRVYEQYF
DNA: TGTGCCAGCAGAGCTTTGGACAGGGTCTACGAGCAGTACTTC

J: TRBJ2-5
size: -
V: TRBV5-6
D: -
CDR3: CASSLLSSGQETQYF
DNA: TGTGCCAGCAGCTTACTTAGTTCGGGCCAAGAGACCCAGTACTTC

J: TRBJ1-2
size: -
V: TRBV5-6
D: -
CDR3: CASSLEAGNYGYTF
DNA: TGTGCCAGCAGCTTGGAAGCAGGGAACTATGGCTACACCTTC

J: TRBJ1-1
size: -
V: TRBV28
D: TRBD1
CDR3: CASRGDSKNTEAFF
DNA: TGTGCCAGCAGAGGGGACAGTAAGAACACTGAAGCTTTCTTT

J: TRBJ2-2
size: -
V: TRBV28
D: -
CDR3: CASSSQGSTGELFF
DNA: TGTGCCAGCAGTTCGCAGGGTTCCACCGGGGAGCTGTTTTTT

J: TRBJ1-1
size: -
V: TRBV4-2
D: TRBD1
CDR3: CASSQPGQGADTEAFF
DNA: TGTGCCAGCAGCCAACCCGGACAGGGGGCTGACACTGAAGCTTTCTTT

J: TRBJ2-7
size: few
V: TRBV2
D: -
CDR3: CASSVGTGGEQYF
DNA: TGTGCCAGCAGCGTAGGGACGGGTGGCGAGCAGTACTTC

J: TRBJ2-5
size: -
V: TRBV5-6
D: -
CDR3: CASSSGTEETQYF
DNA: TGTGCCAGCAGCTCAGGGACCGAGGAGACCCAGTACTTC

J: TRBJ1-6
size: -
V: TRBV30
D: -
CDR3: CAWSELGPHIHF
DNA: TGTGCCTGGAGCGAACTCGGCCCTCACATTCACTTT

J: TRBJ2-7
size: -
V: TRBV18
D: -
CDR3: CASSPGIIDEQYF
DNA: TGTGCCAGCTCACCGGGTATTATTGACGAGCAGTACTTC

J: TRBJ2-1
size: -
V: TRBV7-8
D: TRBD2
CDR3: CASSAKGVDFWEGYDNEQFF
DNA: TGTGCCAGCAGCGCAAAGGGTGTCGATTTCTGGGAGGGCTACGACAATGAGCAGTTCTTC

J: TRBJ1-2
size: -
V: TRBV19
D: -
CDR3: CASSIKVNYGYTF
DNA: TGTGCCAGTAGTATAAAGGTTAACTATGGCTACACCTTC

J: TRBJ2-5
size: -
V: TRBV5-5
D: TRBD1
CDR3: CASSLRTGTETQYF
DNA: TGTGCCAGCAGCTTGCGGACAGGGACGGAGACCCAGTACTTC

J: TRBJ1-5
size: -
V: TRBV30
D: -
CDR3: CAWSAGISSNQPQHF
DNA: TGTGCCTGGAGTGCAGGGATATCTAGCAATCAGCCCCAGCATTTT

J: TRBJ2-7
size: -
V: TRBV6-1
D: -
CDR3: CASSEVRGPYDEQYF
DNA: TGTGCCAGCAGTGAAGTGAGGGGACCCTACGACGAGCAGTACTTC

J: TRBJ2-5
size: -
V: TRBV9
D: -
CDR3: CASSVARSQAETQYF
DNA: TGTGCCAGCAGCGTAGCCAGGTCTCAAGCAGAGACCCAGTACTTC

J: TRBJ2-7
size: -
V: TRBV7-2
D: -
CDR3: CASSLDGGPYYEQYF
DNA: TGTGCCAGCAGCTTAGATGGCGGACCCTACTACGAGCAGTACTTC

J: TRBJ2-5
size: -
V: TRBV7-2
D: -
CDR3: CASSSRGLSGETQYF
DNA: TGTGCCAGCAGCTCCCGGGGGTTGTCCGGAGAGACCCAGTACTTC

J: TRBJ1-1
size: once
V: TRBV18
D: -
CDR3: CASSEGRNTEAFF
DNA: TGTGCCAGCTCGGAGGGACGGAACACTGAAGCTTTCTTT